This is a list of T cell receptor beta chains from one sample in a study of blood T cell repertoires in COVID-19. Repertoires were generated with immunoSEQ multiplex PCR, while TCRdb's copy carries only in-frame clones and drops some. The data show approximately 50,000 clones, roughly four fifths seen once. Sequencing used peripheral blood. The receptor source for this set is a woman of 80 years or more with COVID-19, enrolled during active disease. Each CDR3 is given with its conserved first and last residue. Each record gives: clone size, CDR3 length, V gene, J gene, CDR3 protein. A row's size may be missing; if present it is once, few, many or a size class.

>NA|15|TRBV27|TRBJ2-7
CASSFGLAGANEQYF
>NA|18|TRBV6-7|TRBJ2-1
CASSYSGLAGGPGFEQFF
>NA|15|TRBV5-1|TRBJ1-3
CASSLGGQSGNTIYF
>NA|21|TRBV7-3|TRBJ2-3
CASGSPNRGELWGQGRDTQYF
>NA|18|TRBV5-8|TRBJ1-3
CASTGTVTYSLSGNTIYF
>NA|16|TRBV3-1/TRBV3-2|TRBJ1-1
CASSPQGRSLNTEAFF
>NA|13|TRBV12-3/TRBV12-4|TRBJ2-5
CASSYTGEETQYF
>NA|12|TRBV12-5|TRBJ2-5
CASGLVQETQYF
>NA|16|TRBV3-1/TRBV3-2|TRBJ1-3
CASSQGAGIAGNTIYF
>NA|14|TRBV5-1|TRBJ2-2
CASSLEGVTGELFF
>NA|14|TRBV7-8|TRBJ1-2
CASSFLRQSYGYTF
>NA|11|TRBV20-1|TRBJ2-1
CSASSGTRQFF
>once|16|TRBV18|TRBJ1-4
CASSPIQMQGSEKLFF
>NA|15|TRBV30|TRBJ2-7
CAWRPPGRGLSEQYF
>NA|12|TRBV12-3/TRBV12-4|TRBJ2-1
CASSLIRDEQFF
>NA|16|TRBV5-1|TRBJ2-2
CASSLAAGGPTGELFF
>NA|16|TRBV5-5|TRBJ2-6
CADGTGGSSGANVLTF
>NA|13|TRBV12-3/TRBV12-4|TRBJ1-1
CASPYRGNTEAFF
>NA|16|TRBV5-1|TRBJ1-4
CASSISQGATNEKLFF
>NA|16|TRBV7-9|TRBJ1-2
CASSLSRQAPNYGYTF
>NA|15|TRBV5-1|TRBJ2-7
CASSTTSGSNYEQYF
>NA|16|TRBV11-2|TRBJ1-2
CASSQPGTESDYGYTF
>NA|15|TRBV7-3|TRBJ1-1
CASSLTGLPNTEAFF
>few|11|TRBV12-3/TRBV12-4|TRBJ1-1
CASSFSSEAFF
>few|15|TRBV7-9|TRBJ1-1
CASSLSRTVRTEAFF
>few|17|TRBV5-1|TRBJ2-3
CASSSGSSGSSTDTQYF
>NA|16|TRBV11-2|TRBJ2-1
CASSLGGQGFINEQFF
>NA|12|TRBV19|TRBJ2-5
CASSMDLKTQYF
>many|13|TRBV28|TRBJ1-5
CANGPSVNQPQHF
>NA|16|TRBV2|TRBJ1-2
CASSHLRQGQIYGYTF
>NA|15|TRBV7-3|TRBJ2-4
CASSLTPGAKNIQYF
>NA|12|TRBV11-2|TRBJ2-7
CASSPGHYEQYF
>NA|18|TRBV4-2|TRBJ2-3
CASSQDPASGKWVSTQYF
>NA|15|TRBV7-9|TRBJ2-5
CASSTGQGYQETQYF
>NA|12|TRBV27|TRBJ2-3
CASSTTGDTQYF
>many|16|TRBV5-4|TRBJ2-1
CASSPAGRAGGNEQFF
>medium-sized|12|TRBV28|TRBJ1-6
CASRQGRSPLHF
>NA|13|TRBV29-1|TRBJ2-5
CSGETGSVETQYF
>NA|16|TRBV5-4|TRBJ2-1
CASSLARDPYYNEQFF
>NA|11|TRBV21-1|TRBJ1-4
CASSTPEELFF